The rows below give T cell receptor beta chains drawn from one sample of a study of CD8+CD57+ T cells in acquired aplastic anemia. From the reads, TCRdb called clonotypes with MiXCR, one entry per CDR3 protein. The data show about 98,000 distinct CDR3 sequences, about 63% seen once. Source material: sorted CD4+, CD8+, or CD8+CD57+ T cells (not recorded which) from PBMCs. These receptors were taken from a human donor with aplastic anemia. Both conserved end residues are part of each CDR3. A D gene is named only where the DNA matches it firmly.

>TRBV12-3/TRBV12-4|NA
CASSPTSTGANYGYTF
>TRBV15|NA
CATSSRSNEKLFF
>TRBV7-9|NA
CASSLSSYEQYF
>TRBV5-1|TRBD1
CASSLRGQGNEQYF
>TRBV20-1|NA
CSASWGFQETQYF
>TRBV7-3|NA
CASSLRASSQETQYF
>TRBV9|NA
CASSAPRRGTGELFF
>TRBV18|NA
CASSPRGDRETQYF
>TRBV20-1|TRBD2
CSARRRERETQYF
>TRBV7-9|NA
CASSPRAYEQYF
>TRBV6-5|NA
CASSYTRWAGNSPLHF
>TRBV24-1|TRBD1
CATSHRGEETQYF
>TRBV19|NA
CASSIGGPGAEAFF
>TRBV10-3|TRBD1
CATSRAGTGSNEQFF
>TRBV15|TRBD2
CATSRDKGLAGGLGEQYF
>TRBV13|NA
CASSLEAGIGYTF
>TRBV24-1|NA
CATSDWDETDTQYF
>TRBV9|NA
CASSVGLTWRGTRDTEAFF
>TRBV5-1|TRBD1
CASSYWTGETYEQYF
>TRBV19|TRBD1
CASNGGQAGEAFF
>TRBV2|TRBD1
CASSAGQGATGSPLHF
>TRBV9|NA
CASSQGRGDEQYF
>TRBV19|TRBD2
CASRLAGDTQYF
>TRBV7-8|TRBD1
CASSSDPQGLNTEAFF
>TRBV20-1|NA
CSARDNPGNTIYF
>TRBV24-1|NA
CATSDFSPDGGSYGYTF
>TRBV6-1|TRBD1
CASRVPGQGDEQYF
>TRBV20-1|NA
CSARAYNSPLHF
>TRBV2|TRBD1
CASTSGTGWNPSNQPQHF
>TRBV7-3|NA
CASSGILGNEQFF
>TRBV24-1|TRBD2
CATSPRASGRLPQYF
>TRBV9|TRBD1
CASSVTRDSAGFTGELFF
>TRBV15|TRBD1
CATSKNRGPGYTF
>TRBV29-1|TRBD2
CSGRTSGGDEQFF
>TRBV2|NA
CASSVGGGRGDTQYF